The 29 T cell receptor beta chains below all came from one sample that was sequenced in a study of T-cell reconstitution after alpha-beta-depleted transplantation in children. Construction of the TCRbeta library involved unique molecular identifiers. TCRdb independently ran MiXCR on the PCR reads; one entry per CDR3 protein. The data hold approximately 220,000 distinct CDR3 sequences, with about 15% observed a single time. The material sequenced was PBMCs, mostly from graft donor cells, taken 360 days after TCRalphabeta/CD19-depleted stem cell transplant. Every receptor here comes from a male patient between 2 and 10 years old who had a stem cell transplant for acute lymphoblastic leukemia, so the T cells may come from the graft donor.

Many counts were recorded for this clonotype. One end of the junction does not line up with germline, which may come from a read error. The DNA of the CDR3 is TGTGCCAGCAGCTTAGGAGAGTCCTACGAGCAGTACTTC. Protein product: CASSLGESYEQYF. V and J are TRBV5-1 and TRBJ2-7, with unresolved D. Germline CDR1 SGHRS, CDR2 YFSETQ. The CDR3 extends over 13 amino acids.

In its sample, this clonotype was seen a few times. The CDR3 DNA follows: TGTGCCAGCAGCTTGGTTACAGGGGGCTGGAGAGCTGAAGCTTTCTTT. Its protein is CASSLVTGGWRAEAFF. The chain has TRBV5-8 and TRBJ1-1, with 9 bases aligning to TRBD1. CDR1 and CDR2 (germline): SGHTS, YDEGEE. V shed 0 bases and J 6 bases; nucleotides not matched to a gene: 9. The CDR3 is made up of 16 amino acids.

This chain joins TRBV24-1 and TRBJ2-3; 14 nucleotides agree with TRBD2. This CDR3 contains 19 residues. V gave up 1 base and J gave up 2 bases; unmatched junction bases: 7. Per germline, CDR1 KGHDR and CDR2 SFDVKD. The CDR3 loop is CATSDFGLAGGSNTDTQYF. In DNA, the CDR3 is TGTGCCACCAGTGATTTTGGACTAGCGGGGGGATCTAACACAGATACGCAGTATTTT.

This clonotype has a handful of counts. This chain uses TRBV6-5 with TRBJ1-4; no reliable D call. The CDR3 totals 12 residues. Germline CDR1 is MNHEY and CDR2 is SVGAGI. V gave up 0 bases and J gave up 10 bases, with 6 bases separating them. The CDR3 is CASSYSGGKLFF. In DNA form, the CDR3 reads TGTGCCAGCAGTTACTCGGGAGGAAAACTGTTTTTT.

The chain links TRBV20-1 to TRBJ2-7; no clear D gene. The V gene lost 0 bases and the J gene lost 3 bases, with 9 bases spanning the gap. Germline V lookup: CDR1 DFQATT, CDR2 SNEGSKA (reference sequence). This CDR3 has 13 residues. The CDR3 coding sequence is TGCAGTGCTAGAGAATGGTCGGGCTACGAGCAGTACTTC. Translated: CSAREWSGYEQYF.

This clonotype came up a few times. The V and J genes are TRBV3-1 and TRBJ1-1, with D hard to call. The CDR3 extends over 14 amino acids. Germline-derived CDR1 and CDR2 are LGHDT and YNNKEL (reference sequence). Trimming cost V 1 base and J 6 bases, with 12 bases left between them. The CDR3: CASSQVAGIPEAFF. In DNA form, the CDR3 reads TGTGCCAGCAGCCAAGTCGCGGGGATCCCTGAAGCTTTCTTT.

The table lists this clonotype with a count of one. CDR3 protein: CSASPAQSLGNQPQHF. As DNA, the CDR3 is TGCAGTGCCTCCCCCGCCCAGTCCCTCGGGAATCAGCCCCAGCATTTT. This chain connects TRBV20-1 to TRBJ1-5; D call uncertain. CDR1 is DFQATT, CDR2 SNEGSKA, per germline (reference sequence). Trimming removed 6 bases at V and 4 bases at J, with 22 bases between. This CDR3 has 16 amino acids.

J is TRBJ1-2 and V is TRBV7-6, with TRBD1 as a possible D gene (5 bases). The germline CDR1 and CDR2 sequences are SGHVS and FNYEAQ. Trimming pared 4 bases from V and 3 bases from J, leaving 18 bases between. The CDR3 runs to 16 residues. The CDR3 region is CASSSFRDAEDYGYTF. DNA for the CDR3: TGTGCCAGCAGCTCGTTCCGGGACGCCGAGGACTATGGCTACACCTTC.

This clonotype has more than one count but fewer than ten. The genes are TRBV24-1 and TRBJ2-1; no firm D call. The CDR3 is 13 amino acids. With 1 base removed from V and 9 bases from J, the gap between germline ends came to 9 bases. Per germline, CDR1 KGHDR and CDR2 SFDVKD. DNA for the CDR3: TGTGCCACCAGTGATTTTGTGAGCACTGAGCAGTTCTTC. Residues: CATSDFVSTEQFF.

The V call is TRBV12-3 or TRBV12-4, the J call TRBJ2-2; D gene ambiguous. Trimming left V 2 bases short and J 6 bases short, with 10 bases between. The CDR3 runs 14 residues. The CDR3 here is CASSLRAWAGELFF. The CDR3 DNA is TGTGCCAGCAGTTTACGGGCGTGGGCCGGGGAGCTGTTTTTT.

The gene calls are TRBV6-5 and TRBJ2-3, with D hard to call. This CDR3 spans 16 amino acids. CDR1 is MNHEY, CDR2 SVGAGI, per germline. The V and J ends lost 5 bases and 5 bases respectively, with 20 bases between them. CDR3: CASSPSGGGVVDTQYF. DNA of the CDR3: TGTGCCAGCAGTCCCTCGGGCGGTGGGGTAGTAGATACGCAGTATTTT.

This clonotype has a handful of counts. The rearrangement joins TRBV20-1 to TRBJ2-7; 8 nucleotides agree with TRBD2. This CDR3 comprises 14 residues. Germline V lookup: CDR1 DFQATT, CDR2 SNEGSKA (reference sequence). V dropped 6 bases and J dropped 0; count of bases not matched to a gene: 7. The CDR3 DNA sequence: TGCAGTGCCCGGGGGGGATTTAGCTCCTACGAGCAGTACTTC. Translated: CSARGGFSSYEQYF.

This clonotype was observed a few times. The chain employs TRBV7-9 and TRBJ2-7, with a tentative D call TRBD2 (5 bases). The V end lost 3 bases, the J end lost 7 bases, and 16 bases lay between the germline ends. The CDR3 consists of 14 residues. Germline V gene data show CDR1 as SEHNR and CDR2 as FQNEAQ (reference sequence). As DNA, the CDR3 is TGTGCCAGCAGCTTTGGATGGACTTCCCGGGAGCAGTACTTC. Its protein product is CASSFGWTSREQYF.

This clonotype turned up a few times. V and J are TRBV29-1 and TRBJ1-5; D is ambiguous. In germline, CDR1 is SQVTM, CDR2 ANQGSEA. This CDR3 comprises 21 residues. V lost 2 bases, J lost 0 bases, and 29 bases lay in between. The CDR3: CSVERSLGETLFKYSNQPQHF. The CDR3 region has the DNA TGCAGCGTTGAAAGGTCTCTCGGGGAGACCTTATTTAAATATAGCAATCAGCCCCAGCATTTT.

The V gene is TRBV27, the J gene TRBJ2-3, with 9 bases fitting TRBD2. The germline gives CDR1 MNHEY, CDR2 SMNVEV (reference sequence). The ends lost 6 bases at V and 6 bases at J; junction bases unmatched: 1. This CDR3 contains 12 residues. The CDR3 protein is CASRRGGDTQYF. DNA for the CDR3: TGTGCCAGCAGGCGGGGGGGGGATACGCAGTATTTT.

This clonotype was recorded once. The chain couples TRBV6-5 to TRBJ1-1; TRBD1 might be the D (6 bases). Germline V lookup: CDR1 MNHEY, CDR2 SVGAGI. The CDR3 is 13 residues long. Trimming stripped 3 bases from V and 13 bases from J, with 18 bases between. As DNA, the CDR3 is TGTGCCAGCAGTTATGGACAGATGCGCCCATGTTTCTTT. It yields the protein CASSYGQMRPCFF.

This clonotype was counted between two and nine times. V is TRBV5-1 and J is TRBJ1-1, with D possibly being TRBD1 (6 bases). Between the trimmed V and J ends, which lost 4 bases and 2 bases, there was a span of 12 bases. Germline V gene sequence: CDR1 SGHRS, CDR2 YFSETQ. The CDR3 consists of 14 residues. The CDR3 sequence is CASSREDSNTEAFF. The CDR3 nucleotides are TGCGCCAGCAGCCGGGAGGACAGCAACACTGAAGCTTTCTTT.

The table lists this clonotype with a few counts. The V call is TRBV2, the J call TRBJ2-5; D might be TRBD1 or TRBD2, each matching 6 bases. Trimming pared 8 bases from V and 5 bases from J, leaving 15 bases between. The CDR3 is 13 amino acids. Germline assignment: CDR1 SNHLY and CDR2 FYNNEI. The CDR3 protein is CASSGGGEETQYF. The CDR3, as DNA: TGTGCCAGCTCCGGGGGCGGAGAGGAGACCCAGTACTTC. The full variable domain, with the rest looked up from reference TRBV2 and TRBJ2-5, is EPEVTQTPSHQVTQMGQEVILRCVPISNHLYFYWYRQILGQKVEFLVSFYNNEISEKSEIFDDQFSVERPDGSNFTLKIRSTKLEDSAMYFCASSGGGEETQYFGPGTRLLVL.

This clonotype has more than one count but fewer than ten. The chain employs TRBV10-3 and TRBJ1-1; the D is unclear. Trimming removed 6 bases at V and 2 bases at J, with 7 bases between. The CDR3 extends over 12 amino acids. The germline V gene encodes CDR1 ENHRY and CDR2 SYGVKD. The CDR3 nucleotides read TGTGCCATCAGGGCAGGCAACACTGAAGCTTTCTTT. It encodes CAIRAGNTEAFF.

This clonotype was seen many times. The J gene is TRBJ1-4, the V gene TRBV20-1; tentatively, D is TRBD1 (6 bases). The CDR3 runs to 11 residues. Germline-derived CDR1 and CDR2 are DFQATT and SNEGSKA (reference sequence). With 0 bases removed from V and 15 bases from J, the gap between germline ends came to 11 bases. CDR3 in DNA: TGCAGTGCTAGAGATGGAAACAGGGTGTTTTTT. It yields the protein CSARDGNRVFF.

Here the CDR3 DNA reads TGTGCCAGCAGCGTAGCTGGAGTAGCGGGGCTTCAAGAGACCCAGTACTTC. This translates into CASSVAGVAGLQETQYF. The chain has TRBV9 and TRBJ2-5; 8 nucleotides agree with TRBD2. This CDR3 region has 17 residues. After removal of 0 bases from V and 2 bases from J, the junction contained 9 bases not matched to a gene. In germline, CDR1 is SGDLS, CDR2 YYNGEE.

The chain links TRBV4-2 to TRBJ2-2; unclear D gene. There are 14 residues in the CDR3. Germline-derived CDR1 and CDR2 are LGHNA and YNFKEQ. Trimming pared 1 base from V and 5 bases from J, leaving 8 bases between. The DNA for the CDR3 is TGTGCCAGCAGCCAAGCTGAACGGACCGGGGAGCTGTTTTTT. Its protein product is CASSQAERTGELFF.

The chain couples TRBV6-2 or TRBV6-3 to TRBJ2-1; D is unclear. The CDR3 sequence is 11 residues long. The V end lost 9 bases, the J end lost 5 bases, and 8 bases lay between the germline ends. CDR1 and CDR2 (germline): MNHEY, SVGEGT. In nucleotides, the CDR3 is TGTGCCAGTACAACCAACAATGAGCAGTTCTTC. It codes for CASTTNNEQFF.

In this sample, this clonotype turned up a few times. In DNA, the CDR3 is TGTGCCAGCAGCTTAGCGGGTGGAGGTGGCGCCAAAAACATTCAGTACTTC. Protein sequence: CASSLAGGGGAKNIQYF. The V and J genes are TRBV7-2 and TRBJ2-4, with D possibly being TRBD2 (5 bases). The CDR3 extends over 17 amino acids. Germline values: CDR1 SGHTA, CDR2 FQGNSA. With 0 bases removed from V and 1 base from J, the gap between germline ends came to 13 bases.

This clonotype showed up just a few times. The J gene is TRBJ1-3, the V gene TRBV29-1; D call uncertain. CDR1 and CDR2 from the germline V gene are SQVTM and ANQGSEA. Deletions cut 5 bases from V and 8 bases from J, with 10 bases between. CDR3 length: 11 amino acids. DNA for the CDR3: TGCAGCGTTCGTCAAGGTGACACCATATATTTT. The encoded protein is CSVRQGDTIYF.

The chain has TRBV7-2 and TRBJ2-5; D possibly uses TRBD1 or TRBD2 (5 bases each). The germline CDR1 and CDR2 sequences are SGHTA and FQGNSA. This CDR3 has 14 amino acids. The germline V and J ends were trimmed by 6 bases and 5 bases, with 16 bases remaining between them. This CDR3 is CASSRTGGEETQYF. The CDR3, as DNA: TGTGCCAGCAGTAGAACTGGGGGAGAGGAGACCCAGTACTTC.

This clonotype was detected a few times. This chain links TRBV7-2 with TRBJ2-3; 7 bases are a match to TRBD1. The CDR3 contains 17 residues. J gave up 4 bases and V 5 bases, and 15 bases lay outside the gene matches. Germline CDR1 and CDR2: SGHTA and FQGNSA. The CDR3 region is CASSRGTTGISADTQYF. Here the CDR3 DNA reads TGTGCCAGCAGCAGGGGTACGACAGGGATAAGTGCAGATACGCAGTATTTT.

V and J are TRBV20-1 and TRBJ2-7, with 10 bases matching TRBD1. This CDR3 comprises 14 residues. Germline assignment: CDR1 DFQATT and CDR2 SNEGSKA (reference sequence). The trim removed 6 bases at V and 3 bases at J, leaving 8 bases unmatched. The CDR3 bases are TGCAGTGCGGGACAGGGGCGCGAAATCTACGAGCAGTACTTC. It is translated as CSAGQGREIYEQYF.

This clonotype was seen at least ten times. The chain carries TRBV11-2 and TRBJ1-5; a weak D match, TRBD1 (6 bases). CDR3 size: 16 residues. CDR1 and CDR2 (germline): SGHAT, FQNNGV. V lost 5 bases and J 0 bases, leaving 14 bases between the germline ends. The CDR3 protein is CASSPLQGYSNQPQHF. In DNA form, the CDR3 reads TGTGCCAGCAGCCCCCTACAGGGTTATAGCAATCAGCCCCAGCATTTT.